These T cell receptor beta chains were read from a single sample in a study of T cell responses to AZD1222 COVID-19 vaccine. TCRdb's copy holds only in-frame clones and misses some; the assay was immunoSEQ multiplex PCR. The sample lists 130,000 to 150,000 clones, about 90% occurring once. Sequenced here: peripheral blood, sampled on day 0 of AZD1222 vaccination. These receptors all stem from an adult in good health. Both conserved end residues are part of each CDR3. The D gene is left open where the match is weak. Not all rows give a size; the values are once, few, many and, for expanded clones, a class.

CDR3 DNA | CDR3 protein | D gene | J gene | V gene | clone size
TGTGCCAGCAGTACAATCAGGGGGAGCAATCAGCCCCAGCATTTT | CASSTIRGSNQPQHF | TRBD1 | TRBJ1-5 | TRBV6-2/TRBV6-3 | -
TGTGCCAGCAGTGAAGGGACAGACAACAATGAGCAGTTCTTC | CASSEGTDNNEQFF | - | TRBJ2-1 | TRBV6-1 | -
TGTGCCAGCAGAAGAGAAGGGACTAGTAGTTACGAGCAGTACTTC | CASRREGTSSYEQYF | TRBD2 | TRBJ2-7 | TRBV7-8 | -
TGCGCCAGCAGCTTCCCACCCCCCTCCTACGAGCAGTACTTC | CASSFPPPSYEQYF | - | TRBJ2-7 | TRBV5-1 | -
TGCGCCAGCAGCTTCGAGGGGAGCGGCTATGGCTACACCTTC | CASSFEGSGYGYTF | - | TRBJ1-2 | TRBV5-1 | -
TGTGCCAGTGTGGGAGGGGCCGTGCGGGGCTACACCTTC | CASVGGAVRGYTF | - | TRBJ1-2 | TRBV2 | -
TGTGCCAGTAGTGCCACCTCGACAGGGTCTGGAAACACCATATATTTT | CASSATSTGSGNTIYF | TRBD1 | TRBJ1-3 | TRBV19 | -
TGCGCCAGCAGCTTGGCCGCCACAGGAGGAATGGAGACCCAGTACTTC | CASSLAATGGMETQYF | - | TRBJ2-5 | TRBV5-1 | -
TGCAGTGCGCGACGGAGACAGGGCTTATTT | CSARRRQGLF | TRBD1 | TRBJ2-3 | TRBV20-1 | -
TGCGCCAGCAGCCAAGAAACCCTGTATAATTCACCCCTCCACTTT | CASSQETLYNSPLHF | - | TRBJ1-6 | TRBV4-3 | -
TGTGCCAGCAGCTTAGTCGGGGCTGAAGCTTTCTTT | CASSLVGAEAFF | - | TRBJ1-1 | TRBV7-9 | -
TGTGCCAGTAGTACCGGGACTAGCGGGAGGAGAGAGACCCAGTACTTC | CASSTGTSGRRETQYF | TRBD2 | TRBJ2-5 | TRBV19 | -
TGCAGTGCTAGAGCCAGGGAGTCCCAGTACTTC | CSARARESQYF | - | TRBJ2-5 | TRBV20-1 | -
TGTGCCAGCAGTTTTTCCCTTTCTTATGGCTACACCTTC | CASSFSLSYGYTF | - | TRBJ1-2 | TRBV12-3/TRBV12-4 | -
TGTGCCAGCAGCTTAGGACAGGGTGGTGATAATTCACCCCTCCACTTT | CASSLGQGGDNSPLHF | TRBD1 | TRBJ1-6 | TRBV7-2 | once
TGTGCCAGCAGTTTAGCAGGGACTGGAAACACCATATATTTT | CASSLAGTGNTIYF | - | TRBJ1-3 | TRBV28 | -
TGTGCCAGCAGCCAAGATATAGGGGAGTATGCTGGCTACACCTTC | CASSQDIGEYAGYTF | - | TRBJ1-2 | TRBV3-1/TRBV3-2 | -
TGTGCCAGCAGCTCCCCGGACAACAATGAGCAGTTCTTC | CASSSPDNNEQFF | - | TRBJ2-1 | TRBV7-7 | -
TGTGCCACCGGACAGGGGGCCCTCAATGAGCAGTTCTTC | CATGQGALNEQFF | TRBD1 | TRBJ2-1 | TRBV24-1 | -
TGCGCCAGCAGCTACGCAGGGGAGCGCGGCTACACCTTC | CASSYAGERGYTF | - | TRBJ1-2 | TRBV5-1 | -
TGTGCCAGCAGGGCCGGGACAGTGGGAGATCAGCCCCAGCATTTT | CASRAGTVGDQPQHF | TRBD1 | TRBJ1-5 | TRBV27 | -